The 17 T cell receptor beta chains below were found in one sample sequenced in a study of T cell changes during pregnancy in multiple sclerosis (dated by TCRdb to between 2017 and 2020). Libraries came from the immunoSEQ multiplex PCR assay. The table was pulled from immuneACCESS by TCRdb, which kept in-frame rearrangements only. Such tables lose some clones; where checked, under half of the loss comes from unresolved V genes, and the rest has no known cause. The sample profile shows approximately 110,000 clones; roughly 90% of them were found once. The leading ten clones occupy 1.5% of the sample. The sample in question was peripheral blood, obtained in the third trimester of pregnancy. These receptor sequences come from a female donor with multiple sclerosis, enrolled in a pregnancy study.

The V gene is TRBV7-2, the J gene TRBJ2-3, with TRBD1 matching 9 bases. The CDR3 has 14 residues. The V segment lost 7 bases and the J segment 3 bases; nucleotides outside the gene matches: 5. CDR1 SGHTA and CDR2 FQGNSA come from the germline V gene. DNA of the CDR3: TGTGCCAGCACCCGGACAGGGGATACAGATACGCAGTATTTT. Encoded protein: CASTRTGDTDTQYF.

The V and J genes are TRBV28 and TRBJ2-7; no definite D call. The CDR3 covers 12 residues. V was shortened by 2 bases and J by 3 bases, with 5 bases between the two germline ends. Germline V gives CDR1 MDHEN, CDR2 SYDVKM. The CDR3, as DNA: TGTGCCAGCAGTTTAGAGCACTACGAGCAGTACTTC. It translates to CASSLEHYEQYF. Supplemented by reference TRBV28 and TRBJ2-7, the full variable domain reads DVKVTQSSRYLVKRTGEKVFLECVQDMDHENMFWYRQDPGLGLRLIYFSYDVKMKEKGDIPEGYSVSREKKERFSLILESASTNQTSMYLCASSLEHYEQYFGPGTRLTVT.

The V and J genes are TRBV11-2 and TRBJ2-7, with D possibly TRBD1 on 5 matching bases. This CDR3 has 15 amino acids. Germline lookup yields CDR1 SGHAT and CDR2 FQNNGV. V was cut by 6 bases and J by 3 bases, with 18 bases left in between. The CDR3 here is CASSSWGDWDYEQYF. For the CDR3, the DNA is TGTGCCAGCAGTTCGTGGGGCGACTGGGACTACGAGCAGTACTTC.

The chain employs TRBV5-1 and TRBJ2-7, with 7 bases fitting TRBD2. This CDR3 comprises 16 residues. Per germline, CDR1 SGHRS and CDR2 YFSETQ. The V and J ends lost 0 bases and 3 bases, in that order; junction bases with no gene match: 9. The CDR3 bases are TGCGCCAGCAGCTTGGCCCCGGGAGGAGGTAACTACGAGCAGTACTTC. It is translated as CASSLAPGGGNYEQYF. The entire variable domain, with the rest obtained from reference TRBV5-1 and TRBJ2-7, is as follows: KAGVTQTPRYLIKTRGQQVTLSCSPISGHRSVSWYQQTPGQGLQFLFEYFSETQRNKGNFPGRFSGRQFSNSRSEMNVSTLELGDSALYLCASSLAPGGGNYEQYFGPGTRLTVT.

The rearrangement joins TRBV7-9 to TRBJ2-3; 8 bases agree with TRBD1. This CDR3 is built from 15 residues. Trimming at V came to 6 bases and at J to 2 bases, leaving 7 bases not matched to a gene. The germline CDR1 and CDR2 sequences are SEHNR and FQNEAQ (reference sequence). As DNA, the CDR3 is TGTGCCAGCAGAGTACGGACAGGGCACACAGATACGCAGTATTTT. Protein sequence: CASRVRTGHTDTQYF.

V and J are TRBV7-3 and TRBJ2-3, with 9 bases lining up with TRBD2. CDR3 size: 15 residues. The V segment lost 0 bases and the J segment 5 bases; nucleotides outside the gene matches: 3. Germline CDR1 SGHTA, CDR2 FQGTGA. The DNA of the CDR3 is TGTGCCAGCAGCTTAACTAGCGGGAGTGGAGATACGCAGTATTTT. Protein product: CASSLTSGSGDTQYF.

The chain uses TRBV7-9 and TRBJ2-1; tentatively, D is TRBD1 (6 bases). Trimming stripped 7 bases from V and 10 bases from J, with 14 bases between. Germline-derived CDR1 and CDR2 are SEHNR and FQNEAQ (reference sequence). CDR3 length equals 12 residues. The CDR3 loop reads CASKDRIGEQFF. The CDR3 region has the DNA TGTGCCAGCAAGGACAGAATAGGCGAGCAGTTCTTC.

The chain combines TRBV7-2 with TRBJ2-5; 9 positions match TRBD2. V dropped 1 base and J dropped 4; count of bases not matched to a gene: 16. The CDR3 has 19 amino acids. CDR1 and CDR2 (germline): SGHTA, FQGNSA. The CDR3 bases are TGTGCCAGCAGCTTAGTTACGGCGGCGGGAGGGCCGCGAGGAGAGACCCAGTACTTC. This codes for CASSLVTAAGGPRGETQYF.

A few counts support this clone. This sequence joins TRBV5-4 and TRBJ1-2; no clear D. The V gene's germline CDR1 is SGHNT and CDR2 YYREEE (reference sequence). The CDR3 covers 12 residues. V was shortened by 2 bases and J by 6 bases, with 8 bases between the two germline ends. The CDR3 nucleotides read TGTGCCAGCAGCTTTACTGCTAATGGCTACACCTTC. Protein product: CASSFTANGYTF.

This chain uses TRBV4-2 with TRBJ1-1; no clear D. With 0 bases removed from V and 0 bases from J, the gap between germline ends came to 5 bases. CDR1 LGHNA and CDR2 YNFKEQ come from the germline V gene. This CDR3 is built from 14 residues. As DNA, the CDR3 is TGTGCCAGCAGCCAAGATCCAGTGAACACTGAAGCTTTCTTT. Translated: CASSQDPVNTEAFF.

V gene TRBV11-2 combines with J gene TRBJ2-3, with D possibly being TRBD2 (6 bases). There are 14 residues in the CDR3. Trimming removed 7 bases from V and 2 bases from J, with 13 bases in between. The germline gives CDR1 SGHAT, CDR2 FQNNGV. This CDR3 reads CASTPGVFTDTQYF. The CDR3, as DNA: TGTGCCAGCACCCCGGGGGTATTCACAGATACGCAGTATTTT.

The chain recombines TRBV27 with TRBJ1-2; TRBD1 matches at 9 bases. With 5 bases clipped from V and 7 bases from J, the junction kept 11 bases outside the gene matches. The CDR3 has 15 amino acids. Germline V gene data show CDR1 as MNHEY and CDR2 as SMNVEV (reference sequence). The CDR3: CASSGVRQGGSGYTF. DNA for the CDR3: TGTGCCAGCAGTGGTGTCCGACAGGGGGGGAGTGGCTACACCTTC.

CDR3: CASSYTPRGDQETQYF. CDR3 coding DNA: TGTGCCAGCAGTTATACCCCGCGGGGGGACCAAGAGACCCAGTACTTC. This rearrangement joins TRBV6-5 to TRBJ2-5; 8 bases agree with TRBD2. V was pared by 3 bases and J by 0 bases, with 6 bases of the junction left unmatched. Germline CDR1 is MNHEY and CDR2 is SVGAGI. The CDR3 runs to 16 residues.

The chain joins TRBV28 to TRBJ1-5, with D possibly TRBD1 on 5 matching bases. Germline assignment: CDR1 MDHEN and CDR2 SYDVKM. Trimming took 4 bases from V and 0 from J, leaving 22 bases between them. This CDR3 contains 19 residues. The DNA for the CDR3 is TGTGCCAGCAGTTCCCTCGGAGGGGACTTACTTGATAGCAATCAGCCCCAGCATTTT. Translating it yields CASSSLGGDLLDSNQPQHF.

V is TRBV13 and J is TRBJ2-2, with D possibly TRBD2 on 6 matching bases. The V end lost 5 bases, the J end lost 4 bases, and 11 bases lay between the germline ends. The CDR3 extends over 14 amino acids. The germline CDR1 and CDR2 sequences are PRHDT and FYEKMQ (reference sequence). This CDR3 reads CASSRGRFTGELFF. DNA of the CDR3: TGTGCCAGCAGCCGGGGGAGGTTCACCGGGGAGCTGTTTTTT. Full variable domain (outside the CDR3, taken from reference TRBV13 and TRBJ2-2): AAGVIQSPRHLIKEKRETATLKCYPIPRHDTVYWYQQGPGQDPQFLISFYEKMQSDKGSIPDRFSAQQFSDYHSELNMSSLELGDSALYFCASSRGRFTGELFFGEGSRLTVL.

The chain combines TRBV11-3 with TRBJ1-1; no reliable D call. The CDR3 totals 14 residues. Trimming stripped 1 base from V and 1 base from J, with 7 bases between. Germline CDR1 reads SGHNT; CDR2 reads YENEEA. CDR3 region: CASSLGEGNTEAFF. DNA of the CDR3: TGTGCCAGCAGCTTAGGGGAGGGGAACACTGAAGCTTTCTTT. The variable domain in full, with the rest retrieved from reference TRBV11-3 and TRBJ1-1, is EAGVVQSPRYKIIEKKQPVAFWCNPISGHNTLYWYLQNLGQGPELLIRYENEEAVDDSQLPKDRFSAERLKGVDSTLKIQPAELGDSAVYLCASSLGEGNTEAFFGQGTRLTVV.

The rearrangement joins TRBV6-1 to TRBJ1-4; D ambiguous. The CDR3 length is 17 residues. The germline V gene has CDR1 MNHNS and CDR2 SASEGT. Trimming took 0 bases from V and 7 from J, leaving 18 bases between them. CDR3 sequence reads: CASSEASSGVAFEKLFF. The CDR3 DNA reads as TGTGCCAGCAGTGAAGCCTCGTCCGGGGTTGCCTTTGAAAAACTGTTTTTT.